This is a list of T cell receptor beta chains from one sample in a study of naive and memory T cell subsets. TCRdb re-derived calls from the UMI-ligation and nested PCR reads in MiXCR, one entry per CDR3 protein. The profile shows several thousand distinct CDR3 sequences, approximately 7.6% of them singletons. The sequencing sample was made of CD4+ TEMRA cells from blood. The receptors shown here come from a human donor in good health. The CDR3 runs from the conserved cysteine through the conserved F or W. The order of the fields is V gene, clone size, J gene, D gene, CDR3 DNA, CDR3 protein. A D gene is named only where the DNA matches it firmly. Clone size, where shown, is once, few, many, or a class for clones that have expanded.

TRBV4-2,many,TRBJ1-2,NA,TGTGCCAGCAGTCCGTCGGCCGGGGCCTATGGCTACACCTTC,CASSPSAGAYGYTF
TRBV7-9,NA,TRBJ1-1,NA,TGTGCCAGCAGCTTAAGTTCGAACACTGAAGCTTTCTTT,CASSLSSNTEAFF
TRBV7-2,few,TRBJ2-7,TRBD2,TGTGCCAGCAGCTTAGCGCTAGCGGGAGGGGGCTCCTACGAGCAGTACTTC,CASSLALAGGGSYEQYF
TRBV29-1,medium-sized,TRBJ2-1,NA,TGCAGCGTCGCCGGGACCACCTCTTTCAATGAGCAGTTCTTC,CSVAGTTSFNEQFF
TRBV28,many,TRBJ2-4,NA,TGTGCCAGCAGTCCTTCACTTGAGATCCTAGCCAAAAACATTCAGTACTTC,CASSPSLEILAKNIQYF
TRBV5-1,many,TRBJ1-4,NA,TGCGCCAGCAGCGCGGTGGGGTCAACTAATGAAAAACTGTTTTTT,CASSAVGSTNEKLFF
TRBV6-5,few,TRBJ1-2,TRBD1,TGTGCCAGCAGTTACCGTGGACAGGGGAGCGGAGGCTACACCTTC,CASSYRGQGSGGYTF
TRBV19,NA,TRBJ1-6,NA,TGTGCCAGTAGTCTCCGGGACGGCTATAATTCACCCCTCCACTTT,CASSLRDGYNSPLHF
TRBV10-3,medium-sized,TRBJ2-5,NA,TGTGCCATCAGTGAGTCGATTTTGGAGGTTCCAAAAGAGACCCAGTACTTC,CAISESILEVPKETQYF
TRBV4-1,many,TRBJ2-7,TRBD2,TGCGCCAGCAGCCAGACTAGCGGGAGTCTCTACGAGCAGTACTTC,CASSQTSGSLYEQYF
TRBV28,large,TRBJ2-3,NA,TGTGCCAGCAGCCAACAGGGTTATACGCAGTATTTT,CASSQQGYTQYF
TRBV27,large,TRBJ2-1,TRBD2,TGTGCCAGCAGTTTAGGCGGACTAGCTTACAATGAGCAGTTCTTC,CASSLGGLAYNEQFF
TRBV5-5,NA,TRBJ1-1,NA,TGTGCCAGCAGCCCCGAGGGTTATGAAGCTTTCTTT,CASSPEGYEAFF
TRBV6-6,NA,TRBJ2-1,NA,TGTGCCAGCACTCCGTGGACTAACAACAATGAGCAGTTCTTC,CASTPWTNNNEQFF
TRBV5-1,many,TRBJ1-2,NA,TGCGCCAGCAGCTTGGACGTAGGGGCGTATACTGATGGCTACACCTTC,CASSLDVGAYTDGYTF
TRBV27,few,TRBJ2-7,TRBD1,TGTGCCAGCAGTTTACAACAGGGGGTCGCCTACGAGCAGTACTTC,CASSLQQGVAYEQYF
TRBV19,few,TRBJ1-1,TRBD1,TGTGCCAGTACTGATCGACAGGGTCCGTATGAAGCTTTCTTT,CASTDRQGPYEAFF
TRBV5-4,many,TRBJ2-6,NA,TGTGCCAGCAGCTTTGAGGGTTACGGGGCCAACGTCCTGACTTTC,CASSFEGYGANVLTF
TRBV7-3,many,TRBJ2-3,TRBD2,TGTGCCAGCAGTTTAGCGGGAGTGGTAGATACGCAGTATTTT,CASSLAGVVDTQYF
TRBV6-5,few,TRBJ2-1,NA,TGTGCCAGCAGAGCGTGGCAGAGCTCCTACAATGAGCAGTTCTTC,CASRAWQSSYNEQFF
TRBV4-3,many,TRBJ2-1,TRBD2,TGCGCCAGCAGCCAATTTAGGGCTAGCGGGAGCGGTAATGAGCAGTTCTTC,CASSQFRASGSGNEQFF
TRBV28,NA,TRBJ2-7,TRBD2,TGTGCCAGAAGGCTGTGGGGAGCGGGAGTATACTACGAGCAGTACTTC,CARRLWGAGVYYEQYF
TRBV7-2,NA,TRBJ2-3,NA,TGTGCCAGCAGCCCGGGGGGCGGTGATACGCAGTATTTT,CASSPGGGDTQYF
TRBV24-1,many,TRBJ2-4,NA,TGTGCCACCAGTGATCCTCGGACAGTAAACATTCAGTACTTC,CATSDPRTVNIQYF
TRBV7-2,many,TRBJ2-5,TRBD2,TGTGCCAGCAGCCCCCCTAGCGGGAAAGAGACCCAGTACTTC,CASSPPSGKETQYF
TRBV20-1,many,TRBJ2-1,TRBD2,TGCAGTGCTTCCGGATTCTTTAGCGGGATGGAAAATGAGCAGTTCTTC,CSASGFFSGMENEQFF
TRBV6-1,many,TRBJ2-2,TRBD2,TGTGCCAGCACTTTGACTAGCCGAAACACCGGGGAGCTGTTTTTT,CASTLTSRNTGELFF
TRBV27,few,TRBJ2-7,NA,TGTGCCAGCAGTTTTTTGGCTTCCGGAGAGCAGTACTTC,CASSFLASGEQYF
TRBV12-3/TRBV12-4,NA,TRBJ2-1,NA,TGTGCCAGCAGTTTAGAGGGAGTGTTAAATGAGCAGTTCTTC,CASSLEGVLNEQFF
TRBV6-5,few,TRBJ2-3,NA,TGTGCCAGCAGTTATGCGCTTACTAGCACAGATACGCAGTATTTT,CASSYALTSTDTQYF
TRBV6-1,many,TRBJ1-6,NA,TGTGCCAGCAGTGAAGAGGCAGTTTTCTCCTCACCCCTCCACTTT,CASSEEAVFSSPLHF
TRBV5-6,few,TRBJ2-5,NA,TGTGCCAGCAGCTGGCCAGGACAAGAGACCCAGTACTTC,CASSWPGQETQYF
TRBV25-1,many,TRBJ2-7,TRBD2,TGTGCCAGCAGCAGCGGGGGGACAGCGAAAGAGCAGTACTTC,CASSSGGTAKEQYF
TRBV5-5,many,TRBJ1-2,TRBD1,TGTGCCAGCACCTACGGACAGGAGAACTATGGCTACACCTTC,CASTYGQENYGYTF
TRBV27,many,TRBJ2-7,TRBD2,TGTGCCAGCAGTTCCCCCCGGGGGGGAAAGGATAACGAGCAGTACTTC,CASSSPRGGKDNEQYF
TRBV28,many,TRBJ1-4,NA,TGTGCCAGCACCAACCAGCGGGCCGGGTATGAAAAACTGTTTTTT,CASTNQRAGYEKLFF
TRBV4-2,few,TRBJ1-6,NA,TGTGCCAGCAGCCGCCGGGGCGTCGGGGGGGGAGATAATTCACCCCTCCACTTT,CASSRRGVGGGDNSPLHF
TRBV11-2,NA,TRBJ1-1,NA,TGTGCCAGCAGCTACCCAACATTAGGGGAAAACACTGAAGCTTTCTTT,CASSYPTLGENTEAFF
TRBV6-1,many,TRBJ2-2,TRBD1,TGTGCCAGCAGCACAGGAGGGACAGGCGGGGAGCTGTTTTTT,CASSTGGTGGELFF
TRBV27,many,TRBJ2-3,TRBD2,TGTGCCAGCAGTTTCCAGCGGGGTAGCACAGATACGCAGTATTTT,CASSFQRGSTDTQYF
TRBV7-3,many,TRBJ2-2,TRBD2,TGTGCCAGCAGTCCCGGGACTAGCGGGAGAGGGAACACCGGGGAGCTGTTTTTT,CASSPGTSGRGNTGELFF
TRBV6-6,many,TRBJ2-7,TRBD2,TGTGCCAGCAGCCTCACCGGGACTAGCCACTCCTACGAGCAGTACTTC,CASSLTGTSHSYEQYF
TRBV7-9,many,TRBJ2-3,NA,TGTGCCAGCAGCTCAACGGGACTGTTCACAGATACGCAGTATTTT,CASSSTGLFTDTQYF
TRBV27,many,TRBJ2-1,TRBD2,TGTGCCAGCCGTATACTAGCGGAACATGAGCAGTTCTTC,CASRILAEHEQFF
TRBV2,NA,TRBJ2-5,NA,TGTGCCAGCAGTGAAGGCGTACTCGAAGAGACCCAGTACTTC,CASSEGVLEETQYF
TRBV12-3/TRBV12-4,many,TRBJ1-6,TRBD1,TGTGCCACCCGGGACAGAAATAATTCACCCCTCCACTTT,CATRDRNNSPLHF
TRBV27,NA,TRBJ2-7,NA,TGTGCCAGCACACGGTACAGCGACGAGCAGTACTTC,CASTRYSDEQYF
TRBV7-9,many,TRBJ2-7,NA,TGTGCCAGCAGCTTATGGCCTAGCCGGTTACGATACGAGCAGTACTTC,CASSLWPSRLRYEQYF
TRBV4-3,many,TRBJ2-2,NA,TGCGCCAGCAGCCAAGAACAGGGTTGGGGGGAGCTGTTTTTT,CASSQEQGWGELFF
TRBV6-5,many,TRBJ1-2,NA,TGTGCCAGCAGTTACTCGGGGGGCACGGGGTATGGCTACACCTTC,CASSYSGGTGYGYTF
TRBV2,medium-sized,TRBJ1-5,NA,TGTGCCAGCAGTGAGATCAGGGACTCGGGTGGGCCCCAGCATTTT,CASSEIRDSGGPQHF
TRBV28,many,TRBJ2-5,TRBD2,TGTGCCAGTCGGGGGACTAGCGGGAGGGCCCAAGAGACCCAGTACTTC,CASRGTSGRAQETQYF
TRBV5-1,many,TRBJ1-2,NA,TGCGCCAGTTACCATCCGATCTATGGCTACACCTTC,CASYHPIYGYTF
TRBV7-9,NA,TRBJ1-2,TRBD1,TGTGCCAGCAGCCTTGAGGGGGCGCGGAAAGATGGCTACACCTTC,CASSLEGARKDGYTF
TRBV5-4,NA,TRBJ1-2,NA,TGTGCCAGCTTCGCGGGGCAGCACCTAAACTATGGCTACACCTTC,CASFAGQHLNYGYTF
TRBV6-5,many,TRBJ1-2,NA,TGTGCCAGCAGTAAACAGGGATCCTATGGCTACACCTTC,CASSKQGSYGYTF
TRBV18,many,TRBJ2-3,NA,TGTGCCAGCTCACCACTGGAGGGTGCAGATACGCAGTATTTT,CASSPLEGADTQYF
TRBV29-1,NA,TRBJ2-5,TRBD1,TGCAGCGTTGAAGGACAGGGCTGGACCCAGTACTTC,CSVEGQGWTQYF
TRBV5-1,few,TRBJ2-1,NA,TGCGCCAGCAGCTTGGGGCTCAGGGTAGAAAATGAGCAGTTCTTC,CASSLGLRVENEQFF
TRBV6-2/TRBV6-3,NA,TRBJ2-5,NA,TGTGCCAGCAACATTCCCGGGGGAGAGACCCAGTACTTC,CASNIPGGETQYF